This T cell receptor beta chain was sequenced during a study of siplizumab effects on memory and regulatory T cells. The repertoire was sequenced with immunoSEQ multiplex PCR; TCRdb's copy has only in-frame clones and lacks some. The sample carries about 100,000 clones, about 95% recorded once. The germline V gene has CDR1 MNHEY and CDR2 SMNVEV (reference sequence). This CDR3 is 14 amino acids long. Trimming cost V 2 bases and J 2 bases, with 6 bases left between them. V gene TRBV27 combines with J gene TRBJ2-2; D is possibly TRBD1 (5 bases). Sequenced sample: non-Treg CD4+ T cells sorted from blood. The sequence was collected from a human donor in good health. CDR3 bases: TGTGCCAGCAGTTTAGACAGTAACACCGGGGAGCTGTTTTTT. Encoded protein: CASSLDSNTGELFF.